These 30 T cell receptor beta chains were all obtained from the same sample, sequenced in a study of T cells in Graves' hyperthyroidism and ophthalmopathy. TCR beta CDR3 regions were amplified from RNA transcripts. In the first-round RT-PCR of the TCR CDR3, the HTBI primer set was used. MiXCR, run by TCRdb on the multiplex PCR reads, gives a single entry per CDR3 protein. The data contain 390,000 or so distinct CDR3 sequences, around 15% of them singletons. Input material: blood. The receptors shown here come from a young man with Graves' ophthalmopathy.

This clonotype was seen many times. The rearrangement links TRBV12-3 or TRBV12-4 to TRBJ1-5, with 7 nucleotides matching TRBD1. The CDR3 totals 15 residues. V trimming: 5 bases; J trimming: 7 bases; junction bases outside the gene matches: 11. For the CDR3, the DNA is TGTGCCAGCAGTCCGCCCGGGACAGTGGGGCAGCCCCAGCATTTT. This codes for CASSPPGTVGQPQHF.

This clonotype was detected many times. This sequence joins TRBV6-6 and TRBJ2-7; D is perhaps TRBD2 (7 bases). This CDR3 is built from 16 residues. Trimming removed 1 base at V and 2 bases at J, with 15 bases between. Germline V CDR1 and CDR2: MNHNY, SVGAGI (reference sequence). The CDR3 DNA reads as TGTGCCAGCAGTTACTGGGGGGGCGGCGTGACCTACGAGCAGTACTTC. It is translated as CASSYWGGGVTYEQYF.

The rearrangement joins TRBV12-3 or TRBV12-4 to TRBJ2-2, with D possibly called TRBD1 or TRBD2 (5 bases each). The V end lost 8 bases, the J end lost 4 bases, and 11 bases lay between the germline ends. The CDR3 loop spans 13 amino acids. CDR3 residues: CASPRESTGELFF. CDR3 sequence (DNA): TGTGCCAGCCCCAGGGAGAGCACCGGGGAGCTGTTTTTT.

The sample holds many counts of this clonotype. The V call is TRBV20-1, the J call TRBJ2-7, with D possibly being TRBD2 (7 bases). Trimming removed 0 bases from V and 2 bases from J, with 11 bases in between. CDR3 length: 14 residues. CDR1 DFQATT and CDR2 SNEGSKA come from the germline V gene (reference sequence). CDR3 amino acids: CSARDRGGAYEQYF. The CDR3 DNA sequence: TGCAGTGCTAGAGATAGGGGGGGGGCCTACGAGCAGTACTTC.

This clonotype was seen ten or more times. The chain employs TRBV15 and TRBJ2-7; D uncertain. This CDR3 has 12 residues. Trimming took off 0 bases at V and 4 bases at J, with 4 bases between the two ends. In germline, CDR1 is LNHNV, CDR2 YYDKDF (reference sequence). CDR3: CATSRDEYEQYF. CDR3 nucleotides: TGTGCCACCAGCAGAGATGAGTACGAGCAGTACTTC. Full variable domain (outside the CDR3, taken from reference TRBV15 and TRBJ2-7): DAMVIQNPRYQVTQFGKPVTLSCSQTLNHNVMYWYQQKSSQAPKLLFHYYDKDFNNEADTPDNFQSRRPNTSFCFLDIRSPGLGDTAMYLCATSRDEYEQYFGPGTRLTVT.

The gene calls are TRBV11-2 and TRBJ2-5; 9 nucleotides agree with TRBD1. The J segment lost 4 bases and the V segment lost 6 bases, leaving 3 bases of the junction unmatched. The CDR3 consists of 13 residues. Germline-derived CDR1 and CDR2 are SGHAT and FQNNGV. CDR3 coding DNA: TGTGCCAGCAGGACAGGGGGAGGAGAGACCCAGTACTTC. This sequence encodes CASRTGGGETQYF.

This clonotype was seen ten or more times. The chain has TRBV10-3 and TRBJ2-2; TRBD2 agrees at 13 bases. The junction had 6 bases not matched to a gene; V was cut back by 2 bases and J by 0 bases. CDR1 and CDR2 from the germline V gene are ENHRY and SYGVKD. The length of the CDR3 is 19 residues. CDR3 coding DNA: TGTGCCATCAGTGAGATAGGACTAGCGGGAGCGACGAACACCGGGGAGCTGTTTTTT. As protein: CAISEIGLAGATNTGELFF.

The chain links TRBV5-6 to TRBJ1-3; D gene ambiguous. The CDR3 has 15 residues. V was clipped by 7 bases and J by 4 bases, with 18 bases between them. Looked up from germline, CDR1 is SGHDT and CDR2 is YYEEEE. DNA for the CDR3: TGTGCCAGCTGCCACCAGATGCTAGCCGGAAACACCATATATTTT. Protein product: CASCHQMLAGNTIYF.

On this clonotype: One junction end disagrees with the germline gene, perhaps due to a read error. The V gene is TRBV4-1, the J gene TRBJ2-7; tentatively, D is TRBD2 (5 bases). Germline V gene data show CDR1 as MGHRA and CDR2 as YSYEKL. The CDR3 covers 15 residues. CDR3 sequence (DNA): TGCGTCAGCAGCCAAGACATAAAGGAGGACTACGAGCAGTACTTC. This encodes CVSSQDIKEDYEQYF.

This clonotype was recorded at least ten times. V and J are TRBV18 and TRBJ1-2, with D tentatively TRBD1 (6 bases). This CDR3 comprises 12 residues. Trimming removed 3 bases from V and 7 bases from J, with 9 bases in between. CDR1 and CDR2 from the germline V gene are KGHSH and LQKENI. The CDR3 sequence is CASSPGGGGYTF. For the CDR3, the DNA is TGTGCCAGCTCACCGGGGGGCGGTGGCTACACCTTC.

CDR3: CASSFSGRDGSYEQYF. As DNA, the CDR3 is TGTGCCAGCAGCTTTTCAGGGAGGGACGGCTCCTACGAGCAGTACTTC. V gene TRBV7-9 combines with J gene TRBJ2-7; 7 bases are shared with TRBD2. The CDR3 has 16 residues. Unmatched junction bases numbered 8, after V lost 3 bases and J lost 0 bases. Germline V lookup: CDR1 SEHNR, CDR2 FQNEAQ (reference sequence).

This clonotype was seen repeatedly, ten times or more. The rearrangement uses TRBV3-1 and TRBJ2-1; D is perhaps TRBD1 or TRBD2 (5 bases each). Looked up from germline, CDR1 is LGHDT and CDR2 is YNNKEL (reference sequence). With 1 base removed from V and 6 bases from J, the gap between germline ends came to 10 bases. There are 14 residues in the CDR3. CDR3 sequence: CASSQVWDVNEQFF. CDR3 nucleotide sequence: TGTGCCAGCAGCCAAGTTTGGGACGTCAATGAGCAGTTCTTC.

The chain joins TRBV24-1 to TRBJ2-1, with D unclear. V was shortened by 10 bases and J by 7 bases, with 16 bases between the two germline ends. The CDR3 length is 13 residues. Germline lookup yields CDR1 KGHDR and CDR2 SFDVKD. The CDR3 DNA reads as TGTGCCACTAAAGGCACTTTTCAGAATGAGCAGTTCTTC. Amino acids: CATKGTFQNEQFF.

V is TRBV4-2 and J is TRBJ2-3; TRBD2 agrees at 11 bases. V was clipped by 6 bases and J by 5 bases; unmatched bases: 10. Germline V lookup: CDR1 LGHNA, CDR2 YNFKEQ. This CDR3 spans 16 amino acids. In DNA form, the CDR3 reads TGTGCCAGCAGAAGATTAGCGGGGGGGCAGGGAGATACGCAGTATTTT. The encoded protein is CASRRLAGGQGDTQYF.

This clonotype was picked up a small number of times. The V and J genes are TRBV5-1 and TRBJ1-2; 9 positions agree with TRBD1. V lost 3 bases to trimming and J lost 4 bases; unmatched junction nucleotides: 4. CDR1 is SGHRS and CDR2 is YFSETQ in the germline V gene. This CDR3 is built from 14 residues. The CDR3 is CASSWTGEGYGYTF. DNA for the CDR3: TGCGCCAGCAGCTGGACAGGGGAAGGCTATGGCTACACCTTC.

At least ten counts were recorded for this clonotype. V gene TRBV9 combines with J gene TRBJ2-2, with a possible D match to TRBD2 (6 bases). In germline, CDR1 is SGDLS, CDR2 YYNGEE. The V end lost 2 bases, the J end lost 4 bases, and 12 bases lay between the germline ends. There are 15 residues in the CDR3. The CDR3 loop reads CASSVGSSVTGELFF. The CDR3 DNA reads TGTGCCAGCAGCGTTGGGTCTAGCGTCACCGGGGAGCTGTTTTTT.

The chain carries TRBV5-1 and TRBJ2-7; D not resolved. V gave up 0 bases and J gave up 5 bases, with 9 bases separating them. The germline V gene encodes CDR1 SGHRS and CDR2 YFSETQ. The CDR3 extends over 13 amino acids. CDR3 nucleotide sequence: TGCGCCAGCAGCTTGGTTCTGGGCCACGAGCAGTACTTC. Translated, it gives CASSLVLGHEQYF. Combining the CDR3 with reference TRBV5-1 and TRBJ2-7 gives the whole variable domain KAGVTQTPRYLIKTRGQQVTLSCSPISGHRSVSWYQQTPGQGLQFLFEYFSETQRNKGNFPGRFSGRQFSNSRSEMNVSTLELGDSALYLCASSLVLGHEQYFGPGTRLTVT.

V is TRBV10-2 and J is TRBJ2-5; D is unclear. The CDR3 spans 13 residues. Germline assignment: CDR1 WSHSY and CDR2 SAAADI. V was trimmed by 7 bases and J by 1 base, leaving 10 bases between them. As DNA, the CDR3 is TGCGCCAGCATGGGCGCCCTCCAAGAGACCCAGTACTTC. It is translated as CASMGALQETQYF.

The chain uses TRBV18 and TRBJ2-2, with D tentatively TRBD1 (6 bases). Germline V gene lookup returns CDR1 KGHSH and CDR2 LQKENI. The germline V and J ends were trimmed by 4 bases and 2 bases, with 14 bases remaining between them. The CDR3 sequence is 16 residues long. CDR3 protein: CASSRTPRGNTGELFF. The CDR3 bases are TGTGCCAGCTCACGCACCCCCAGGGGTAACACCGGGGAGCTGTTTTTT.

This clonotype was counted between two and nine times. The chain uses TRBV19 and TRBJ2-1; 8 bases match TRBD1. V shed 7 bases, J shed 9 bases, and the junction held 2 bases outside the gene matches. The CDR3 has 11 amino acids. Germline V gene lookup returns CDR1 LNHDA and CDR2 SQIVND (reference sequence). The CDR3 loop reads CASTRGLEQFF. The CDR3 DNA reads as TGTGCCAGTACCAGGGGGCTTGAGCAGTTCTTC.

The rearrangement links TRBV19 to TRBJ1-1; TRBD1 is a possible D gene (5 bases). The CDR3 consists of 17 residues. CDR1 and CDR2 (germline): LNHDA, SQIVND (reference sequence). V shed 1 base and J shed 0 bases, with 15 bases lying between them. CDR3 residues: CASSIGGGEGMNTEAFF. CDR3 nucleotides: TGTGCCAGTAGTATAGGCGGGGGAGAGGGAATGAACACTGAAGCTTTCTTT.

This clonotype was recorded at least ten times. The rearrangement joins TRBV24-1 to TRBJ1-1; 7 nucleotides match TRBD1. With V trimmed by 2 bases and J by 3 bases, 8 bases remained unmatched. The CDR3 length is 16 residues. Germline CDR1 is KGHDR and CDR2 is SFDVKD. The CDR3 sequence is CATSDSWTGWYTEAFF. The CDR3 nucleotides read TGTGCCACCAGTGATTCCTGGACAGGTTGGTACACTGAAGCTTTCTTT.

The CDR3 DNA reads TGTGCCAGCAGCTTAGGTGCCAGCCCTAGCACAGATACGCAGTATTTT. It yields the protein CASSLGASPSTDTQYF. V is TRBV11-2 and J is TRBJ2-3; D unresolved. Germline V gene data show CDR1 as SGHAT and CDR2 as FQNNGV. The CDR3 has 16 residues. Trimming shortened V by 1 base and J by 0 bases, and 11 bases separated the two germline ends.

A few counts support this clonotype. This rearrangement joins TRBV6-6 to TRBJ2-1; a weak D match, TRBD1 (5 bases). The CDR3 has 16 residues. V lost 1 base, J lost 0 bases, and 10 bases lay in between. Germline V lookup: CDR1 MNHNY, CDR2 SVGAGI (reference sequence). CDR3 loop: CASSYFRQSSYNEQFF. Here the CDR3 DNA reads TGTGCCAGCAGTTACTTCAGACAGAGCTCCTACAATGAGCAGTTCTTC.

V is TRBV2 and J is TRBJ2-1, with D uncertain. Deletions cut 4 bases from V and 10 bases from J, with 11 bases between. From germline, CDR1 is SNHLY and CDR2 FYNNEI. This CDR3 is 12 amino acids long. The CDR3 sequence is CASSGRSREQFF. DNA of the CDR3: TGTGCCAGCAGTGGCAGGAGCAGGGAGCAGTTCTTC.

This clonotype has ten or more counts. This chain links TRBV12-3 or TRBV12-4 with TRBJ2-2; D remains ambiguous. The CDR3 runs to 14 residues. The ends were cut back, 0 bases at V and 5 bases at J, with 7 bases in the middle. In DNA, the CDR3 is TGTGCCAGCAGTTTAGCGGTACGGACCGGGGAGCTGTTTTTT. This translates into CASSLAVRTGELFF.

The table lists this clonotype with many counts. CDR3 protein: CASSESRSNQPQHF. In DNA, the CDR3 is TGTGCCAGCAGTGAGAGCCGTAGCAATCAGCCCCAGCATTTT. The chain carries TRBV2 and TRBJ1-5; no definite D call. Trimming cost V 3 bases and J 0 bases, with 6 bases left between them. CDR3 length: 14 residues. Germline V gene lookup returns CDR1 SNHLY and CDR2 FYNNEI.

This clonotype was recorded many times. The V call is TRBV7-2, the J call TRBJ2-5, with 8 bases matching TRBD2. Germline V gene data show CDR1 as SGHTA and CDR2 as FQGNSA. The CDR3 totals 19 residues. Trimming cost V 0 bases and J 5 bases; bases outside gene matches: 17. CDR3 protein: CASSLAVSAGARRGETQYF. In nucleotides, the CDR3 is TGTGCCAGCAGCTTAGCGGTATCAGCGGGGGCCCGCCGGGGGGAGACCCAGTACTTC.

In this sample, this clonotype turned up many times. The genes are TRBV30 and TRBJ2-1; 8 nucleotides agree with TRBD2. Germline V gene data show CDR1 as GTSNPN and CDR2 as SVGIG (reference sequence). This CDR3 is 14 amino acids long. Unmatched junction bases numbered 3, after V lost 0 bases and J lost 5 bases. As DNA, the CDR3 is TGTGCCTGGAGTGTACTAGCGGCGGACAATGAGCAGTTCTTC. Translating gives CAWSVLAADNEQFF.

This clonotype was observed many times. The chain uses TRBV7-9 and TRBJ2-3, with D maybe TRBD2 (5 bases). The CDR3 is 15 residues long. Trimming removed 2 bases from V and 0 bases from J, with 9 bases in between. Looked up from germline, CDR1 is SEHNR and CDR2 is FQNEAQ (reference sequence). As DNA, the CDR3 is TGTGCCAGCAGCTTATGGGAGACAAGCACAGATACGCAGTATTTT. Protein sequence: CASSLWETSTDTQYF.